Below, one T cell receptor beta chain is given with its context. The target antigen is unknown. The data were obtained in a study of OX40 agonist ivuxolimab in advanced cancers. As for the study in general: Patients got intravenous ivuxolimab at 0.01 to 10 mg/kg every 2 weeks. Whole-study findings and limits: Both CD4+ and CD8+ T cell populations in blood had undergone clonal expansion by week 6 at 0.1 to 3.0 mg/kg.

Libraries were prepared by immunoSEQ multiplex PCR; TCRdb keeps only in-frame clonotypes and omits some of them. The sample has 40,000 to 45,000 clones; approximately 89% are singletons. Germline lookup yields CDR1 MNHNY and CDR2 SVGAGI (reference sequence). V shed 2 bases, J shed 7 bases, and the junction held 5 bases outside the gene matches. The length of the CDR3 is 14 residues. The rearrangement joins TRBV6-6 to TRBJ1-5; 7 nucleotides match TRBD1. This specimen consisted of CD4+ or CD8+ T cells sorted from blood, obtained in a trial of the OX40 agonist ivuxolimab. The origin of this receptor is an adult with an advanced solid tumor such as melanoma, head and neck, liver or kidney cancer. CDR3 sequence (DNA): TGTGCCAGCAGTTACCCAGGGGGATTGCAGCCCCAGCATTTT. This gives the protein CASSYPGGLQPQHF.